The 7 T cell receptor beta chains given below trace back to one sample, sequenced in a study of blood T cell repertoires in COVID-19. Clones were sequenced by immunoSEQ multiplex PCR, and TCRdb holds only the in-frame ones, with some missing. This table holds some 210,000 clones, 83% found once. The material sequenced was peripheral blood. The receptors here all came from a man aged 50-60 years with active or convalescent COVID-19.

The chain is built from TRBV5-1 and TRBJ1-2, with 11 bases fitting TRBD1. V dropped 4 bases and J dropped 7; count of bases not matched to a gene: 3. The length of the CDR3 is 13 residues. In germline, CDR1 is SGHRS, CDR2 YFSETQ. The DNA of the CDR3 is TGCGCCAGCAGCGCTGGGACAGGGGGTGGCTACACCTTC. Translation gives CASSAGTGGGYTF. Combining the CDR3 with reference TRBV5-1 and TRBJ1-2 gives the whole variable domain KAGVTQTPRYLIKTRGQQVTLSCSPISGHRSVSWYQQTPGQGLQFLFEYFSETQRNKGNFPGRFSGRQFSNSRSEMNVSTLELGDSALYLCASSAGTGGGYTFGSGTRLTVV.

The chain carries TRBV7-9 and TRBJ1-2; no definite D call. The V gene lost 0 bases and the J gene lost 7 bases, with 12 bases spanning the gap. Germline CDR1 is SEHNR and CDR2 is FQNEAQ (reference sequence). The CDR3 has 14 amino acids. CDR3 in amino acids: CASSLAQSASGYTF. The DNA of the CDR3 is TGTGCCAGCAGCTTAGCGCAGAGCGCCTCTGGCTACACCTTC.

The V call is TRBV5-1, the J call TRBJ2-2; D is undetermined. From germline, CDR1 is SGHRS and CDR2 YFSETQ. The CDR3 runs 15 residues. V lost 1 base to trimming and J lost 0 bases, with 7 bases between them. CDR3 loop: CASSLRQSNTGELFF. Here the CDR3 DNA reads TGCGCCAGCAGCTTGCGACAATCGAACACCGGGGAGCTGTTTTTT.

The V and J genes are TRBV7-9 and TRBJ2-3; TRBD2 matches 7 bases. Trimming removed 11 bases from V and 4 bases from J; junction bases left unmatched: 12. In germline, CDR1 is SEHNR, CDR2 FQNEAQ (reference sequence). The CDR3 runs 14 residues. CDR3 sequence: CAGGRAGLADTQYF. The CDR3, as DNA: TGTGCCGGGGGGAGGGCCGGTCTCGCAGATACGCAGTATTTT. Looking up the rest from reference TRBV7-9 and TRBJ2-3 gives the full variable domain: DTGVSQNPRHKITKRGQNVTFRCDPISEHNRLYWYRQTLGQGPEFLTYFQNEAQLEKSRLLSDRFSAERPKGSFSTLEIQRTEQGDSAMYLCAGGRAGLADTQYFGPGTRLTVL.

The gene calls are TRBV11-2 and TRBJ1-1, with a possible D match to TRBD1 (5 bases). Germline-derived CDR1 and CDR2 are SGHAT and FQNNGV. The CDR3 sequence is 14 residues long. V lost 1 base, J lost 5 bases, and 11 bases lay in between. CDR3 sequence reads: CASSLVGRGTEAFF. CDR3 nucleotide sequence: TGTGCCAGCAGCTTAGTTGGGAGGGGAACTGAAGCTTTCTTT.

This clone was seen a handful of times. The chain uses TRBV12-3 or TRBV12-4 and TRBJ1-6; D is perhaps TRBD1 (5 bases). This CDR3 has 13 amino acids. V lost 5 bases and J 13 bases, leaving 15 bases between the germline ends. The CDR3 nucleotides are TGTGCCAGCAGTCGAGGCCCGGGGGTCCCCCTCCACTTT. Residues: CASSRGPGVPLHF.

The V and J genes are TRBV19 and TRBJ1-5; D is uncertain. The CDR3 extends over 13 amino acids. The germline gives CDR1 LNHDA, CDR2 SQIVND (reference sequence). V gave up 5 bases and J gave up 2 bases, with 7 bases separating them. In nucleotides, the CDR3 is TGTGCCAGTAGTGTAGCCGGCAATCAGCCCCAGCATTTT. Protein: CASSVAGNQPQHF.